Listed below are T cell receptor beta chains from one sample, sequenced in a study of T cell changes during pregnancy in multiple sclerosis. Libraries were prepared by immunoSEQ multiplex PCR; TCRdb keeps only in-frame clonotypes and omits some of them. The sample holds roughly 67,000 clones; approximately 93% are singletons and the top ten take approximately 1.5%. The material sequenced was peripheral blood, taken in the second trimester of pregnancy. The receptors come from a female donor with multiple sclerosis, enrolled in a pregnancy study. CDR3s include the opening cysteine and the closing phenylalanine or tryptophan. Each record gives: CDR3 protein, V gene, CDR3 length.

CDR3 protein: CASSQSEHYPGLRGTIYF
V gene: TRBV23-1
CDR3 length: 18

CDR3 protein: CASSFPGVTNYGYTF
V gene: TRBV7-2
CDR3 length: 15

CDR3 protein: CASSFIGGMNTEAFF
V gene: TRBV18
CDR3 length: 15

CDR3 protein: CASSWGGSGRAKDEQYF
V gene: TRBV7-9
CDR3 length: 17

CDR3 protein: CASSNAGENTGELFF
V gene: TRBV19
CDR3 length: 15

CDR3 protein: CASSEATRGGGEQFF
V gene: TRBV2
CDR3 length: 15

CDR3 protein: CSVEGAGQGHTDTQYF
V gene: TRBV29-1
CDR3 length: 16

CDR3 protein: CASIESGGTGELFF
V gene: TRBV5-7
CDR3 length: 14

CDR3 protein: CASSNLAGDKDEQFF
V gene: TRBV5-1
CDR3 length: 15

CDR3 protein: CASRVAAEKREGNEQFF
V gene: TRBV19
CDR3 length: 17

CDR3 protein: CASSTGPIRAEKLFF
V gene: TRBV19
CDR3 length: 15

CDR3 protein: CASSEDRANTGELFF
V gene: TRBV2
CDR3 length: 15

CDR3 protein: CSVAGTELNTEAFF
V gene: TRBV29-1
CDR3 length: 14

CDR3 protein: CASSYSPGQGGNTIYF
V gene: TRBV6-5
CDR3 length: 16

CDR3 protein: CASSPKIRRDDEQYF
V gene: TRBV7-8
CDR3 length: 15

CDR3 protein: CSVDGVGGRGTSTDTQYF
V gene: TRBV29-1
CDR3 length: 18

CDR3 protein: CASKTQATDTQYF
V gene: TRBV5-1
CDR3 length: 13

CDR3 protein: CASSLLAVNTGELFF
V gene: TRBV7-3
CDR3 length: 15

CDR3 protein: CASSDFSLAGAKNIQYF
V gene: TRBV25-1
CDR3 length: 17

CDR3 protein: CASSQGGGAGAYQPQHF
V gene: TRBV4-2
CDR3 length: 17

CDR3 protein: CASSQVWEDQPQHF
V gene: TRBV4-2
CDR3 length: 14

CDR3 protein: CASSVGPGTGTEAFF
V gene: TRBV9
CDR3 length: 15

CDR3 protein: CAWSIIPGQPQHF
V gene: TRBV30
CDR3 length: 13

CDR3 protein: CSGKGARGTEAFF
V gene: TRBV29-1
CDR3 length: 13

CDR3 protein: CASSPREKTYEQYF
V gene: TRBV5-6
CDR3 length: 14

CDR3 protein: CASSPSGRASGDTQYF
V gene: TRBV5-6
CDR3 length: 16

CDR3 protein: CASSWAEGNTEAFF
V gene: TRBV6-5
CDR3 length: 14

CDR3 protein: CASSLTSGDTQYF
V gene: TRBV7-9
CDR3 length: 13

CDR3 protein: CASSLQGAPLHF
V gene: TRBV11-2
CDR3 length: 12

CDR3 protein: CASSGWDRVSYEQYF
V gene: TRBV27
CDR3 length: 15

CDR3 protein: CASSHQPSYEQYF
V gene: TRBV4-1
CDR3 length: 13

CDR3 protein: CASSETAGATNEKLFF
V gene: TRBV2
CDR3 length: 16

CDR3 protein: CASSVDGDMNTEAFF
V gene: TRBV9
CDR3 length: 15

CDR3 protein: CASSAGRGYEQYF
V gene: TRBV28
CDR3 length: 13

CDR3 protein: CASSAPKEVDRGRRNTEAFF
V gene: TRBV9
CDR3 length: 20

CDR3 protein: CSVEIRGHTDTQYF
V gene: TRBV29-1
CDR3 length: 14

CDR3 protein: CASSPDRDTEAFF
V gene: TRBV5-1
CDR3 length: 13

CDR3 protein: CASSHIAGGRTVDTQYF
V gene: TRBV5-1
CDR3 length: 17

CDR3 protein: CASSLAAGTYEQYF
V gene: TRBV5-1
CDR3 length: 14

CDR3 protein: CASSPVAGGTDTQYF
V gene: TRBV5-1
CDR3 length: 15

CDR3 protein: CASRQYLPPYEQYF
V gene: TRBV6-5
CDR3 length: 14

CDR3 protein: CASSLADRRGTEAFF
V gene: TRBV28
CDR3 length: 15

CDR3 protein: CAISEQLAGGGELFF
V gene: TRBV10-3
CDR3 length: 15